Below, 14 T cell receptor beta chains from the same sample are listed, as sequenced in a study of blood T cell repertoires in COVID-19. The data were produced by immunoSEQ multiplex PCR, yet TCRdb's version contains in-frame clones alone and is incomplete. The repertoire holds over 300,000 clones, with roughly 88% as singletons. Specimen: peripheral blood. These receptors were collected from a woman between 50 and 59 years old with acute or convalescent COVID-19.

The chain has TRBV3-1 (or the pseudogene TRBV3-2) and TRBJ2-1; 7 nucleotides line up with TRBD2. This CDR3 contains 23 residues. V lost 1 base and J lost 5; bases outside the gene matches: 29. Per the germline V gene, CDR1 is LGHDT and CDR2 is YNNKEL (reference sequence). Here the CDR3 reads CASSQVRRTKLGGRGCQNNEQFF. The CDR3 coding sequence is TGTGCCAGCAGCCAAGTCCGACGAACCAAGTTGGGAGGGAGAGGTTGCCAAAACAATGAGCAGTTCTTC.

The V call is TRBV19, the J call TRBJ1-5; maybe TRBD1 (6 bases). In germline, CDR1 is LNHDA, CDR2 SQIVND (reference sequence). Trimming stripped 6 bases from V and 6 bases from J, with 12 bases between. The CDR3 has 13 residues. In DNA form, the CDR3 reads TGTGCCAGTAGGCGGGGGGCGGGTCAGCCCCAGCATTTT. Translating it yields CASRRGAGQPQHF.

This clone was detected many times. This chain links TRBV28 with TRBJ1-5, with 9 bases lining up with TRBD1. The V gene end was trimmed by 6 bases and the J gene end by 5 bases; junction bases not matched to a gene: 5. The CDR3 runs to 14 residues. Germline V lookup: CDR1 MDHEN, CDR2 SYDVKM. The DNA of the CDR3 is TGTGCCAGCAGGGACGGGACAGGGTATCAGCCCCAGCATTTT. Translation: CASRDGTGYQPQHF.

In nucleotides, the CDR3 is TGCGCCAGCAGCCAAGTAGCAACTGGCTACGAGCAGTACTTC. Its translation: CASSQVATGYEQYF. The chain carries TRBV4-3 and TRBJ2-7; D is unclear. The ends were cut back, 1 base at V and 3 bases at J, with 10 bases in the middle. CDR1 is LGHNA, CDR2 YSLEER, per germline. The CDR3 runs 14 residues.

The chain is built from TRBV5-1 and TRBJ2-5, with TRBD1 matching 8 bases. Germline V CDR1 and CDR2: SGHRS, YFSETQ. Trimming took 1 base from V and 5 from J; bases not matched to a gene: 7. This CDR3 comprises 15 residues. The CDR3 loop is CASSLWGQVTETQYF. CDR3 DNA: TGCGCCAGCAGCTTGTGGGGACAGGTAACGGAGACCCAGTACTTC.

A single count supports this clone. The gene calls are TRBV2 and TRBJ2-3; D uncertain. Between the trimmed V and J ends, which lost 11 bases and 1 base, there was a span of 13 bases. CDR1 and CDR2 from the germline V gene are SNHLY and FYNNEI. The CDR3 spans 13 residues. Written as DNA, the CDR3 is TGTGCCTCCGGCGGCACCCGCACAGATACGCAGTATTTT. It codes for CASGGTRTDTQYF.

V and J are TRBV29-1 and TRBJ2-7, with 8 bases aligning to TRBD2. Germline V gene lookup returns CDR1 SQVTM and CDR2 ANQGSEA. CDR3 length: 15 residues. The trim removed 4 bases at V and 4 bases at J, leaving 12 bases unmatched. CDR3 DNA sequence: TGCAGCGTTGGGGTCGGGAGGGCCAAGGGATACGAGCAGTACTTC. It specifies CSVGVGRAKGYEQYF.

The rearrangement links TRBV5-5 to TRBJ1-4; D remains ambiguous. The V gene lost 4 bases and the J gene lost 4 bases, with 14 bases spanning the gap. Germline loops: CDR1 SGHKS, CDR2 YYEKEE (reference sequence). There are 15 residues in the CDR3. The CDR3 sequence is CASSNTGNLNEKLFF. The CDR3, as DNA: TGTGCCAGCAGCAACACCGGGAACCTTAATGAAAAACTGTTTTTT.

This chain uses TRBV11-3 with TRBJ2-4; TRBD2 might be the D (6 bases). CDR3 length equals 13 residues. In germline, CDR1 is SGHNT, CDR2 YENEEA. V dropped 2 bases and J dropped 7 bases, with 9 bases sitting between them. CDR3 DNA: TGTGCCAGCAGCTTATCCGGGACTAACATTCAGTACTTC. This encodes CASSLSGTNIQYF.

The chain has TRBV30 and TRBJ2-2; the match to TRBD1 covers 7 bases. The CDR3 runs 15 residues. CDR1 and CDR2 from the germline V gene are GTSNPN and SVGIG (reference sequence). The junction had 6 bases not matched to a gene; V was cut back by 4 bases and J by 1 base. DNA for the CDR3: TGTGCCTGGAATTGGGGACAGTTGAACACCGGGGAGCTGTTTTTT. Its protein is CAWNWGQLNTGELFF.

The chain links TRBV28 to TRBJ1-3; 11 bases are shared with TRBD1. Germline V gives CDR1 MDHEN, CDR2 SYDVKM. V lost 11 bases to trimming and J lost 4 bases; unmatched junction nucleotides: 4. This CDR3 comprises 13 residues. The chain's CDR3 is CAGQGAGGNTIYF. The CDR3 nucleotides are TGTGCCGGACAGGGGGCTGGAGGAAACACCATATATTTT.

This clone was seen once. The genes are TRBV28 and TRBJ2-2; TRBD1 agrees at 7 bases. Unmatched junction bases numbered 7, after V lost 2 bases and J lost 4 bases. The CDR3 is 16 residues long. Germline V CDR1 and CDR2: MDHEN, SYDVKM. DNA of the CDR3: TGTGCCAGCAGTTTACCCGGGACAGTCATCACCGGGGAGCTGTTTTTT. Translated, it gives CASSLPGTVITGELFF.

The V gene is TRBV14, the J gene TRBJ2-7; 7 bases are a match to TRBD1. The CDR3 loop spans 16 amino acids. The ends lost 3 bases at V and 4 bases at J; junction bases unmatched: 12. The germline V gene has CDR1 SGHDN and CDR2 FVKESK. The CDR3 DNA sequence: TGTGCCAGCAGCCACAACCCCCGGACAGGAGATTACGAGCAGTACTTC. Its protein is CASSHNPRTGDYEQYF.

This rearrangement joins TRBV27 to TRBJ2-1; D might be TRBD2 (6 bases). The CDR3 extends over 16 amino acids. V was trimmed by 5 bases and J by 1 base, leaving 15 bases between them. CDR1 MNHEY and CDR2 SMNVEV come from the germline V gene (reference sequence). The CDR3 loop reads CASSPRDSYSYNEQFF. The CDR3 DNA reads TGTGCCAGCAGTCCTCGGGACTCGTATTCCTACAATGAGCAGTTCTTC.